This T cell receptor (beta chain) was identified during a study of blood T cell repertoires in COVID-19. Per the authors' pipeline: Amplifying reference gene primers gave estimates of nucleated cell counts. Generated by immunoSEQ multiplex PCR, the TCRdb table keeps only in-frame clones and is missing some. V, J and clone size were drawn from that table, and D and trimming were deduced from the DNA. This sample has tens of thousands of clones, with 65% to 85% found just once. The CDR3 consists of 17 residues. Germline V gene lookup returns CDR1 SGDLS and CDR2 YYNGEE. V lost 4 bases to trimming and J lost 0 bases, with 17 bases between them.

The sequencing sample was made of peripheral blood. V gene TRBV9 combines with J gene TRBJ1-3; no reliable D call. This receptor was identified in a man in his sixties with acute or convalescent COVID-19. CDR3 amino acids: CASSSAEAGRSGNTIYF. The CDR3 DNA reads TGTGCCAGCAGCAGCGCGGAGGCCGGGCGCTCTGGAAACACCATATATTTT.